This T cell receptor (beta chain) was recovered during a study of T cell repertoires in cytomegalovirus infection. Study background: The authors used CMV epitopes that were HLA-C-restricted (recently identified) and HLA-B-restricted (well studied). CMV infection plus the matching HLA type was flagged by public TCR beta signatures. General observations from the study: The ex vivo response was dominated by HLA-C-restricted CMV-specific TCR beta clonotypes.

Note on this clonotype: The antigen is not known.

This CDR3 is 15 amino acids long. V was cut by 2 bases and J by 6 bases, with 15 bases left in between. Germline V gene lookup returns CDR1 KGHSH and CDR2 LQKENI. TCRdb recomputed calls from the reads with MiXCR, one row per CDR3 protein. Among about 270,000 distinct CDR3 sequences, approximately 22% were seen once, and the ten largest hold roughly a fifth. Sequencing was performed on cultured PBMCs, taken from culture after CMV antigen stimulation. The V call is TRBV18, the J call TRBJ2-3, with D maybe TRBD1 (6 bases). The TCR sequence derives from a human donor in good health (CMV status not recorded). Some clones in this sample may be carry-over from other donors' samples. The CDR3 region is CASSPYTGLSDTQYF. The CDR3 DNA reads TGTGCCAGCTCACCATATACAGGGCTTTCGGATACGCAGTATTTT.